This TCR beta chain was sequenced for a study of T cell changes during pregnancy in multiple sclerosis. J gave up 4 bases and V 3 bases, and 5 bases lay outside the gene matches. The CDR3 is 15 amino acids. Per germline, CDR1 SNHLY and CDR2 FYNNEI. Sequencing was performed with immunoSEQ multiplex PCR; in TCRdb, only in-frame clones are kept and a portion is missing. In the table there are tens of thousands of clones, approximately 90% of which are singletons. The receptor comes from a female donor with multiple sclerosis, enrolled in a pregnancy study. The sample consisted of CD4+ T cells from peripheral blood mononuclear cells, taken in the second trimester of pregnancy. The chain uses TRBV2 and TRBJ2-1, with 8 nucleotides matching TRBD1. CDR3 loop: CASSDGQGDYNEQFF. CDR3 in DNA: TGTGCCAGCAGTGACGGACAGGGAGATTACAATGAGCAGTTCTTC.